Listed below are T cell receptor beta chains from one sample, sequenced in a study of T-cell memory formation after mild COVID-19. TCRdb re-analysed the 5' RACE reads in MiXCR, keeping a single row per CDR3 protein. This table has approximately 300,000 distinct CDR3 sequences, 15% appearing once. Specimen: PBMCs or a T cell subset sorted from them (not recorded which). The receptors here all came from a man between 18 and 29 years old who had mild COVID-19 (a few samples of this study predate the infection). Cell type and time point are not known. Both conserved end residues are part of each CDR3. The order of the fields is clone size, J gene, D gene, V gene, CDR3 DNA, CDR3 protein. D genes are given only for firm matches. Clone size is shown for a subset of rows, as once, few, many or a class of expanded clone.

>-|TRBJ2-7|-|TRBV29-1
TGCAGCGTCTGTAGGGGAGGATACGAGCAGTACTTC
CSVCRGGYEQYF
>few|TRBJ2-7|-|TRBV6-5
TGTGCCAGCAGTTATATCCCTTCGAGCTCCTACGAGCAGTACTTC
CASSYIPSSSYEQYF
>few|TRBJ1-2|-|TRBV7-3
TGTGCCAGCAGCAGGGACACCGTTGACACCTTC
CASSRDTVDTF
>-|TRBJ2-5|TRBD1|TRBV5-1
TGCGCCAGCAGCTGGAGGGGACAGGTCGAGACCCAGTACTTC
CASSWRGQVETQYF
>-|TRBJ2-7|-|TRBV3-1
TGTGCCAGCAGCCAAGGGGACTTGCTACAGTACTTC
CASSQGDLLQYF
>few|TRBJ2-7|TRBD1|TRBV6-1
TGTGCCAGCAGGGACAGGAACTACGAGCAGTACTTC
CASRDRNYEQYF
>few|TRBJ1-2|-|TRBV12-3/TRBV12-4
TGTGCCAGCAGTTTGGGGGGGCTGAACTATGGCTACACCTTC
CASSLGGLNYGYTF
>-|TRBJ2-3|-|TRBV4-3
TGCGCCAGCAGCCTCAGGACAGTTCGCAGCACAGATACGCAGTATTTT
CASSLRTVRSTDTQYF
>many|TRBJ1-5|-|TRBV6-5
TGTGCCAGCAGTTACTCGAGAAGGGGTGGACAGCCCCAGCATTTT
CASSYSRRGGQPQHF
>many|TRBJ2-3|TRBD2|TRBV7-2
TGTGCCAGCAGCATCAGCGGGGGGGCCGGAGATACGCAGTATTTT
CASSISGGAGDTQYF
>-|TRBJ1-3|TRBD1|TRBV28
TGTGCCACTAAGGGACAGGGTCCCTTGGCTGGAAACACCATATATTTT
CATKGQGPLAGNTIYF
>few|TRBJ2-3|TRBD2|TRBV6-6
TGTGCCAGCAGTCCCGCGGGGGTCAGCACAGATACGCAGTATTTT
CASSPAGVSTDTQYF
>-|TRBJ1-1|-|TRBV5-6
TGTGCCAGCAGCTTATATGGGAGAGGCACTGAAGCTTTCTTT
CASSLYGRGTEAFF
>-|TRBJ2-2|-|TRBV15
TGTGCCACCAGCAGAGAGCTGGGGCCAAGGGAGCTGTTTTTT
CATSRELGPRELFF
>many|TRBJ1-6|-|TRBV5-1
TGCGCCAGCAGCTTGGCCGGGGTCCTGGAATCACCCCTCCACTTT
CASSLAGVLESPLHF
>few|TRBJ2-3|-|TRBV7-9
TGTGCCAGCAGCATGGCTAGCGCGATAAACACAGATACGCAGTATTTT
CASSMASAINTDTQYF
>many|TRBJ2-2|-|TRBV7-6
TGTGCCAGCAGCTTATTGGGGGAGCTGTTTTTT
CASSLLGELFF
>-|TRBJ2-1|TRBD2|TRBV5-5
TGTGCCAGCAGCTCAACGCGCGGGGGGGGACTCTCTTACAATGAGCAGTTCTTC
CASSSTRGGGLSYNEQFF
>few|TRBJ1-1|-|TRBV7-2
TGTGCCAGCAGCTTTCTCGGCGCCACTGAAGCTTTCTTT
CASSFLGATEAFF
>-|TRBJ2-5|TRBD2|TRBV12-3/TRBV12-4
TGTGCCAGCACGACGGGGGGGCAAGAGACCCAGTACTTC
CASTTGGQETQYF
>few|TRBJ2-2|TRBD1|TRBV19
TGTGCCAGTAGTATATGGGGACAGGGGATCGGGGAGCTGTTTTTT
CASSIWGQGIGELFF
>-|TRBJ2-1|-|TRBV28
TGTGCCAGCAAGCAAATGGAGCGTAGCTCCTACAATGAGCAGTTCTTC
CASKQMERSSYNEQFF
>-|TRBJ2-2|-|TRBV6-2/TRBV6-3
TGTGCCAGCAGTTACAACACCGGGAAGCTGTTTTTT
CASSYNTGKLFF
>many|TRBJ1-1|-|TRBV5-6
TGTGCCAGCAGCCACCGAGGATGGGGAAACACTGAAGCTTTCTTT
CASSHRGWGNTEAFF
>few|TRBJ2-6|TRBD1|TRBV4-1
TGCGCCAGCAGCCATTTCGCGGGGACAGGTGCTTCTGGGGCCAACGTCCTGACTTTC
CASSHFAGTGASGANVLTF
>few|TRBJ2-2|-|TRBV4-1
TGCGCCAGCAGCCAAGGGCCAGGGACTACCGGGGAGCTGTTTTTT
CASSQGPGTTGELFF
>-|TRBJ2-2|-|TRBV24-1
TGTGCCACCCAGACAGAGAACACCGGGGAGCTGTTTTTT
CATQTENTGELFF
>-|TRBJ1-1|-|TRBV2
TGTGCCAGCAGTGACCCGGGGACTGAAGCTTTCTTT
CASSDPGTEAFF
>few|TRBJ2-1|TRBD2|TRBV7-9
TGTGCCAGCAGCTTCGTTACTAGCGGGACAAATGAGCAGTTCTTC
CASSFVTSGTNEQFF
>few|TRBJ2-3|-|TRBV5-1
TGCGCCAGCAGCTTGGGGGGGCTCCCCACAGATACGCAGTATTTT
CASSLGGLPTDTQYF
>few|TRBJ2-3|-|TRBV20-1
TGCAGTGCTTCAGACCGGGCCTTAGGTGATACGCAGTATTTT
CSASDRALGDTQYF
>-|TRBJ2-5|-|TRBV20-1
TGCAGTGCTACCGAGGGTTTGGGCCAAGAGACCCAGTACTTC
CSATEGLGQETQYF
>-|TRBJ1-6|TRBD1|TRBV5-1
TGCGCCAGCAGCTTTTCCGGACAGGGGGCTTCACCCCTCCACTTT
CASSFSGQGASPLHF